These 8 T cell receptor beta chains came from one sample sequenced in a study of T cells after posttransplantation cyclophosphamide. A marrow graft followed busulfan-fludarabine conditioning, with cyclophosphamide on days +3 and +4. Using immunoSEQ multiplex PCR, the repertoire was profiled, and TCRdb retains in-frame clones only, with some absent. This sample has roughly 42,000 clones, with 90% found just once. The specimen comprised PBMCs, sampled roughly 59 days after allogeneic stem cell transplant with posttransplant cyclophosphamide. The receptors were sampled from a male patient in his sixties who received an allogeneic stem cell transplant from a related donor and was CMV-positive. The graft donor may be the source of some T cells.

The chain carries TRBV6-1 and TRBJ2-5; 10 bases map to TRBD2. Germline V gene data show CDR1 as MNHNS and CDR2 as SASEGT. V was pared by 5 bases and J by 8 bases, with 11 bases of the junction left unmatched. The CDR3 loop spans 15 amino acids. The CDR3 here is CASSFGLAEGPTQYF. The DNA of the CDR3 is TGTGCCAGCAGTTTCGGACTAGCGGAGGGCCCTACCCAGTACTTC.

The J gene is TRBJ1-3, the V gene TRBV4-1, with D possibly TRBD1 on 6 matching bases. V lost 4 bases, J lost 0 bases, and 16 bases lay in between. The CDR3 runs 17 residues. Germline CDR1 reads MGHRA; CDR2 reads YSYEKL. The CDR3 DNA reads as TGCGCCAGCAGCCGATTTGTACAGGGAACCTCTGGAAACACCATATATTTT. Translated, it gives CASSRFVQGTSGNTIYF.

The chain employs TRBV9 and TRBJ2-2; 7 nucleotides match TRBD2. This CDR3 is built from 15 residues. V trimming: 4 bases; J trimming: 4 bases; junction bases outside the gene matches: 7. In germline, CDR1 is SGDLS, CDR2 YYNGEE. CDR3 sequence: CASSSSGASTGELFF. The DNA for the CDR3 is TGTGCCAGCAGCTCAAGCGGGGCGAGCACCGGGGAGCTGTTTTTT.

The gene calls are TRBV19 and TRBJ2-7; 8 bases line up with TRBD2. CDR1 and CDR2 from the germline V gene are LNHDA and SQIVND (reference sequence). V dropped 7 bases and J dropped 0; count of bases not matched to a gene: 5. The CDR3 is 14 residues long. Here the CDR3 reads CASTPGLDSYEQYF. The CDR3 DNA reads TGTGCCAGTACCCCGGGACTAGACTCCTACGAGCAGTACTTC.

The rearrangement uses TRBV5-1 and TRBJ2-1; TRBD2 matches 9 bases. J was trimmed by 5 bases and V by 4 bases; bases with no gene match: 4. CDR3 length: 14 residues. From germline, CDR1 is SGHRS and CDR2 YFSETQ. The chain's CDR3 is CASSQRGVDNEQFF. CDR3 DNA: TGCGCCAGCAGCCAGCGGGGGGTAGACAATGAGCAGTTCTTC.

This clone has just one count. The CDR3 DNA is TGCGCCAGCACTACCCAGGGAAATCAGCCCCAGCATTTT. Translating it yields CASTTQGNQPQHF. The chain has TRBV10-2 and TRBJ1-5; weak D call: TRBD1 (5 bases). CDR3 size: 13 residues. The germline V gene encodes CDR1 WSHSY and CDR2 SAAADI. The V end lost 7 bases, the J end lost 4 bases, and 11 bases lay between the germline ends.

This rearrangement joins TRBV5-1 to TRBJ1-5, with TRBD1 matching 7 bases. CDR3 length equals 16 residues. Germline assignment: CDR1 SGHRS and CDR2 YFSETQ. V gave up 0 bases and J gave up 0 bases; unmatched junction bases: 3. CDR3 sequence (DNA): TGCGCCAGCAGCTTGGAAGGGGGCAATAGCAATCAGCCCCAGCATTTT. Amino acid sequence: CASSLEGGNSNQPQHF.

This sequence joins TRBV5-6 and TRBJ2-5, with 7 bases lining up with TRBD1. The CDR3 extends over 14 amino acids. Looked up from germline, CDR1 is SGHDT and CDR2 is YYEEEE. Trimming removed 4 bases from V and 5 bases from J; junction bases left unmatched: 8. CDR3 in amino acids: CASSPPGGHETQYF. DNA of the CDR3: TGTGCCAGCAGCCCTCCAGGGGGTCATGAGACCCAGTACTTC. Based on the CDR3 plus reference TRBV5-6 and TRBJ2-5, the full variable domain is DAGVTQSPTHLIKTRGQQVTLRCSPKSGHDTVSWYQQALGQGPQFIFQYYEEEERQRGNFPDRFSGHQFPNYSSELNVNALLLGDSALYLCASSPPGGHETQYFGPGTRLLVL.